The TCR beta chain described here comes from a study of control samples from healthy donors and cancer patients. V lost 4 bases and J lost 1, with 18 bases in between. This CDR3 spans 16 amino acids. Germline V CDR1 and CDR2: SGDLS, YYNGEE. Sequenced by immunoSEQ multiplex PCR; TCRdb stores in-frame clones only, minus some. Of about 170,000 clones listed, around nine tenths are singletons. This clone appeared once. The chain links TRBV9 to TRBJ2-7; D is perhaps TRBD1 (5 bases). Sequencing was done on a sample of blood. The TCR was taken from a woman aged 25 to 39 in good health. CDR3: CASSSDRLAASYEQYF. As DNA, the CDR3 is TGTGCCAGCAGCTCCGACAGACTGGCGGCGTCCTACGAGCAGTACTTC.